This TCR beta chain is from a study of T cells of healthy individuals. Trimming removed 2 bases from V and 7 bases from J, with 9 bases in between. Germline loops: CDR1 MNHEY, CDR2 SVGAGI. The CDR3 is 12 amino acids. Via MiXCR, TCRdb re-called the 5' RACE reads, giving one row per CDR3 protein. The sample consists of fewer than 70,000 distinct CDR3 sequences, approximately 15% of them appearing once. This clonotype was seen repeatedly, ten times or more. The rearrangement uses TRBV6-5 and TRBJ2-7; TRBD2 is a possible D gene (5 bases). The origin of this receptor is a human donor in good health. The CDR3 loop reads CASSYAEGEQYF. In nucleotides, the CDR3 is TGTGCCAGCAGTTACGCTGAGGGTGAGCAGTACTTC.